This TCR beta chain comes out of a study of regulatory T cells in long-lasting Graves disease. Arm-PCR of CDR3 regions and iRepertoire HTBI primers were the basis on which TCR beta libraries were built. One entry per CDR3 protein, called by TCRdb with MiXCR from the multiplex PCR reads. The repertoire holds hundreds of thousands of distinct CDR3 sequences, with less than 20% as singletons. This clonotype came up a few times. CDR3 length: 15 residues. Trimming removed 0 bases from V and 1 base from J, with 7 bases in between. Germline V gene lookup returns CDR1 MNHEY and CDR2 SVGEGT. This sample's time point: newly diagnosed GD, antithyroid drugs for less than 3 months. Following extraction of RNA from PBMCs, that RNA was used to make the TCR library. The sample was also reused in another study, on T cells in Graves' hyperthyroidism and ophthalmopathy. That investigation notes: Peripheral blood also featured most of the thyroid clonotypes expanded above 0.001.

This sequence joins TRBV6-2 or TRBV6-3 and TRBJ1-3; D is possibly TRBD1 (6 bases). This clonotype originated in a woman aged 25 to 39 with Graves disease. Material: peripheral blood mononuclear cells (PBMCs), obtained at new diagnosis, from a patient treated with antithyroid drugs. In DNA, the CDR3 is TGTGCCAGCAGTTACTCCCAGGGGTCTGGAAACACCATATATTTT. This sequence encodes CASSYSQGSGNTIYF.